A single sample is the source of the 5 T cell receptor beta chains below, sequenced in a study of blood T cell repertoires in COVID-19. Measured with immunoSEQ multiplex PCR; TCRdb has only the in-frame clones, and not every one. This sample yields about 200,000 clones, of which more than 70% are seen a single time; approximately 5% belongs to the top ten. The sequencing sample was made of PBMCs or T cells enriched from blood (not recorded which). These receptors were obtained from a man aged 35-49 years with acute COVID-19.

The chain carries TRBV27 and TRBJ2-6; no reliable D call. Trimming removed 7 bases at V and 0 bases at J, with 16 bases between. The germline CDR1 and CDR2 sequences are MNHEY and SMNVEV (reference sequence). The CDR3 loop spans 17 amino acids. The CDR3 spells CASTISVVLSGANVLTF. In DNA form, the CDR3 reads TGTGCCAGCACGATTTCGGTCGTACTCTCTGGGGCCAACGTCCTGACTTTC. Full variable domain (outside the CDR3, taken from reference TRBV27 and TRBJ2-6): EAQVTQNPRYLITVTGKKLTVTCSQNMNHEYMSWYRQDPGLGLRQIYYSMNVEVTDKGDVPEGYKVSRKEKRNFPLILESPSPNQTSLYFCASTISVVLSGANVLTFGAGSRLTVL.

This clone was seen once. V and J are TRBV7-2 and TRBJ2-3; 8 bases align to TRBD2. Per germline, CDR1 SGHTA and CDR2 FQGNSA. The CDR3 is made up of 16 amino acids. J lost 3 bases, V lost 5 bases, and 10 bases had no gene match. CDR3 sequence: CASSREGSGNTDTQYF. The CDR3 coding sequence is TGTGCCAGCAGCCGCGAGGGTAGCGGGAATACAGATACGCAGTATTTT.

The rearrangement links TRBV27 to TRBJ1-1; the D gene is possibly TRBD1 (6 bases). The CDR3 consists of 14 residues. CDR1 MNHEY and CDR2 SMNVEV come from the germline V gene (reference sequence). V lost 4 bases and J 6 bases, leaving 15 bases between the germline ends. The CDR3 bases are TGTGCCAGCAGTTCTCCGGGACACAACGCTGAAGCTTTCTTT. Protein sequence: CASSSPGHNAEAFF.

This clone was picked up one time. The rearrangement joins TRBV7-9 to TRBJ2-1, with 7 bases matching TRBD1. The CDR3 sequence is 17 residues long. Per germline, CDR1 SEHNR and CDR2 FQNEAQ (reference sequence). Germline trimming cut 1 base from V and 4 bases from J; bases unmatched to any gene: 10. Here the CDR3 reads CASSLEGSGTAYNEQFF. DNA for the CDR3: TGTGCCAGCAGCTTAGAGGGTTCGGGGACAGCGTACAATGAGCAGTTCTTC.

The chain carries TRBV24-1 and TRBJ2-1; D may be TRBD2 (6 bases). The length of the CDR3 is 13 residues. Trimming pared 7 bases from V and 8 bases from J, leaving 14 bases between. CDR1 KGHDR and CDR2 SFDVKD come from the germline V gene. The CDR3 DNA follows: TGTGCCACCAGCCTCGGGAGTTTGGATGAGCAGTTCTTC. This translates into CATSLGSLDEQFF.